This T cell receptor (beta chain) appears in the sequencing data of a study of graft-versus-host responses after intestinal transplantation. At the level of the study: Every recipient had anti-thymocyte globulin induction and around 3 years of tacrolimus plus steroids. Study-wide results and limits: Subjects displaying graft-donor T cell macrochimerism possessed elevated graft-versus-host to host-versus-graft clonal ratios inside allografts. Analysis identified GvH clones in recipient marrow, with some appearing first in ileum or blood. Peak circulating GvH clone levels were associated with early post-transplant HvG declines.

Germline V CDR1 and CDR2: MNHEY, SMNVEV (reference sequence). The V and J ends lost 2 bases and 1 base respectively, with 7 bases between them. This CDR3 has 14 residues. Here immunoSEQ multiplex PCR was the method, and the copy in TCRdb shows in-frame clones only, minus some. This table holds under 95,000 clones, roughly nine tenths found once. Concerning this clone: The antigen remains undetermined.

The sequence was obtained from a human donor who was the organ donor for an intestinal transplant. The material was unstimulated CD4+ T cells sorted from spleen or lymph node cells, obtained before transplant. The genes are TRBV27 and TRBJ2-3, with D hard to call. The CDR3: CASSLRVGTDTQYF. The CDR3 nucleotides are TGTGCCAGCAGTTTAAGAGTCGGCACAGATACGCAGTATTTT.